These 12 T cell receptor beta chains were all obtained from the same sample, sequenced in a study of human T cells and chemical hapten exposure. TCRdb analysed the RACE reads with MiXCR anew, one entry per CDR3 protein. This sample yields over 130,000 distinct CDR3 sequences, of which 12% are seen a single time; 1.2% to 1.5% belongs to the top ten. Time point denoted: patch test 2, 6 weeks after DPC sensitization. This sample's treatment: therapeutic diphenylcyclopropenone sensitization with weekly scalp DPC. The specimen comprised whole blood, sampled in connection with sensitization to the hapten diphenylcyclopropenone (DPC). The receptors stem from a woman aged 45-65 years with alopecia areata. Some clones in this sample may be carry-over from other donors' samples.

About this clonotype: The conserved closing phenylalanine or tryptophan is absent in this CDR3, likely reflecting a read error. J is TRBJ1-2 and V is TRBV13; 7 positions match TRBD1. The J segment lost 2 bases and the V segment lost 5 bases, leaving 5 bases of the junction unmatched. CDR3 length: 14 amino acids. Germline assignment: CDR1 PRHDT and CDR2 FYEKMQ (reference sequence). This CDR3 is CASSRQGSNYGYTY. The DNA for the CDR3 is TGTGCCAGCAGCCGACAGGGTTCCAACTATGGCTACACCTAC.

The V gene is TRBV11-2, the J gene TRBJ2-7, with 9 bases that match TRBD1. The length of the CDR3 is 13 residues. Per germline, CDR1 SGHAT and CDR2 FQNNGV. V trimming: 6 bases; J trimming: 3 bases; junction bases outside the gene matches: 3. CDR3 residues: CASRLTGGYEQYF. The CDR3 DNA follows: TGTGCCAGCAGGCTGACAGGGGGCTACGAGCAGTACTTC.

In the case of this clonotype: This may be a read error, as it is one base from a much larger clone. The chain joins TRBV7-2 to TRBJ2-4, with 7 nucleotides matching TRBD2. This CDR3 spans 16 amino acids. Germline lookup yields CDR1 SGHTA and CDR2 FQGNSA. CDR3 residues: CATSAPSGPAKNIQYF. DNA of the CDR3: TGTGCCACCAGCGCTCCTAGCGGTCCAGCCAAAAACATTCAGTACTTC.

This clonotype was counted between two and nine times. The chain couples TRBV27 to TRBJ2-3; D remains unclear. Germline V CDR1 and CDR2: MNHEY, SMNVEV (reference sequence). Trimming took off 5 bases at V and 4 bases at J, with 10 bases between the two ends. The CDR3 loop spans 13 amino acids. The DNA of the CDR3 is TGTGCCAGCAGTGATCACGGCTCAGATACGCAGTATTTT. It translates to CASSDHGSDTQYF.

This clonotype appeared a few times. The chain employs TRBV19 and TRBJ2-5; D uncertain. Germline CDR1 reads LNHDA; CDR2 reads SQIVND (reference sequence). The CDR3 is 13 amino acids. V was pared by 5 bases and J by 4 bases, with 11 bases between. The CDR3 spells CASSPRSRETQYF. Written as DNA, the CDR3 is TGTGCCAGTAGTCCACGGTCGAGAGAGACCCAGTACTTC.

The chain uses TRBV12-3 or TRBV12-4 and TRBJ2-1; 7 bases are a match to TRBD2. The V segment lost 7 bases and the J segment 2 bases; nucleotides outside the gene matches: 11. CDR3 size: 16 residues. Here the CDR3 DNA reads TGTGCCAGCACCTTAGGGTCCCTAGCGGCCTACAATGAGCAGTTCTTC. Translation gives CASTLGSLAAYNEQFF.

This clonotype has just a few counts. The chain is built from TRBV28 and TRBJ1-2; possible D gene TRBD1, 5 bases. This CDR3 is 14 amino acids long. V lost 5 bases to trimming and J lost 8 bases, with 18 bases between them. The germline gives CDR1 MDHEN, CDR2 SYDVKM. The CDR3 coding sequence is TGTGCCAGCAGTCCCCGCGGGACCTATGGCGGCTACACCTTC. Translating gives CASSPRGTYGGYTF.

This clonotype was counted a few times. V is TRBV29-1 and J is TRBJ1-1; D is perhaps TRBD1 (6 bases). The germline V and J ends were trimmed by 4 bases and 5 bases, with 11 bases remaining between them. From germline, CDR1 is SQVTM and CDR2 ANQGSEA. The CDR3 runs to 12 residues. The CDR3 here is CSVAGASTEAFF. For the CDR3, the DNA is TGCAGCGTTGCAGGGGCGAGTACTGAAGCTTTCTTT.

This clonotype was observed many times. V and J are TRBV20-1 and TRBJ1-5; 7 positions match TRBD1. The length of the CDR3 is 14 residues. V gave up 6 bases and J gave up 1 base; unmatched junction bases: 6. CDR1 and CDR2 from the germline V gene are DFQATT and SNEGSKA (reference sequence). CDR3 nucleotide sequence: TGCAGTGCCTCCCAGGGGGGGAGCAATCAGCCCCAGCATTTT. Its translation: CSASQGGSNQPQHF.

As DNA, the CDR3 is TGTGCCAGCAGCTCCCAGACTAGCGGGAGGGCCAACGAGCAGTACTTC. It specifies CASSSQTSGRANEQYF. The chain is built from TRBV7-9 and TRBJ2-7, with 14 bases that match TRBD2. After removal of 4 bases from V and 5 bases from J, the junction contained 7 bases not matched to a gene. The CDR3 covers 16 residues. Germline CDR1 SEHNR, CDR2 FQNEAQ (reference sequence).

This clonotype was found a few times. CDR3 coding DNA: TGTGCCATCAAAGGGACTAGCGGGGCCCCCTACGAGCAGTACTTC. Its translation is CAIKGTSGAPYEQYF. This chain joins TRBV10-3 and TRBJ2-7; 13 bases are shared with TRBD2. This CDR3 is built from 15 residues. CDR1 is ENHRY and CDR2 is SYGVKD in the germline V gene. V shed 7 bases, J shed 2 bases, and the junction held 5 bases outside the gene matches.

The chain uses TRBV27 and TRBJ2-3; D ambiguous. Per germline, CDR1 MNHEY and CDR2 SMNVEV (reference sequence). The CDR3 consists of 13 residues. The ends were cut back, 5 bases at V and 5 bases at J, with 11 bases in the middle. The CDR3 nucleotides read TGTGCCAGCAGTCCCCGGCTGGGAGATACGCAGTATTTT. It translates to CASSPRLGDTQYF.